This record looks at one T cell receptor (beta chain) sequence and its context. Sequencing used immunoSEQ v3.0 at survey level. Method: immunoSEQ multiplex PCR; TCRdb's copy keeps in-frame clones and lacks some. The data show 14,000 or so clones, with approximately 85% seen just once and 11% held by the top ten. These data come from a study of long-term antiretroviral therapy in people with HIV. V lost 6 bases to trimming and J lost 3 bases, with 10 bases between them. Germline V gives CDR1 SEHNR, CDR2 FQNEAQ (reference sequence). The CDR3 is made up of 13 amino acids. Sequenced material: unsorted PBMCs, taken 6.2 years after starting antiretroviral therapy. The J gene is TRBJ2-3, the V gene TRBV7-9; D perhaps matches TRBD1 (5 bases). The receptor was isolated from a man aged 40-50 years with HIV. The CDR3 DNA sequence: TGTGCCAGCAGGGACACGTTTACAGATACGCAGTATTTT. Protein product: CASRDTFTDTQYF.